Shown below are 10 T cell receptor beta chains from a single sample sequenced in a study of blood T cell repertoires in COVID-19. Libraries were prepared by immunoSEQ multiplex PCR; TCRdb keeps only in-frame clonotypes and omits some of them. The profile covers approximately 140,000 clones, with around 82% appearing a single time and 1.4% to 1.5% taken by the ten largest. Sequencing was carried out using peripheral blood. All receptors come from a man aged 60 to 75 with acute or convalescent COVID-19.

The rearrangement links TRBV6-5 to TRBJ2-7; maybe TRBD1 (5 bases). Germline V gives CDR1 MNHEY, CDR2 SVGAGI. CDR3 length: 14 amino acids. Trimming cost V 6 bases and J 5 bases, with 17 bases left between them. This chain's CDR3 is CASRINRFVDEQYF. CDR3 nucleotide sequence: TGTGCCAGCAGAATAAACAGGTTTGTCGACGAGCAGTACTTC.

This clone was recorded only once. The chain uses TRBV20-1 and TRBJ1-5; D may be TRBD1 (5 bases). V lost 3 bases, J lost 5 bases, and 26 bases lay in between. This CDR3 has 18 residues. Germline V gene data show CDR1 as DFQATT and CDR2 as SNEGSKA (reference sequence). This CDR3 is CSASRQGALGSQDQPQHF. The CDR3 DNA is TGCAGTGCTAGTAGGCAGGGTGCTCTCGGAAGCCAAGATCAGCCCCAGCATTTT.

The chain uses TRBV29-1 and TRBJ2-7; D is unclear. The CDR3 is 12 residues long. Between the trimmed V and J ends, which lost 6 bases and 4 bases, there was a span of 13 bases. Looked up from germline, CDR1 is SQVTM and CDR2 is ANQGSEA. CDR3 nucleotide sequence: TGCAGCGTGGTTTCACAGCATTACGAGCAGTACTTC. Amino acid sequence: CSVVSQHYEQYF.

CDR3 residues: CASSFGGLGNTIYF. The CDR3 DNA reads TGTGCCAGCAGCTTCGGGGGTCTTGGAAACACCATATATTTT. The chain has TRBV7-9 and TRBJ1-3; D possibly corresponds to TRBD1 (5 bases). The CDR3 contains 14 residues. From germline, CDR1 is SEHNR and CDR2 FQNEAQ (reference sequence). The V and J ends lost 3 bases and 3 bases respectively, with 9 bases between them. The full variable domain, with the rest looked up from reference TRBV7-9 and TRBJ1-3, is DTGVSQNPRHKITKRGQNVTFRCDPISEHNRLYWYRQTLGQGPEFLTYFQNEAQLEKSRLLSDRFSAERPKGSFSTLEIQRTEQGDSAMYLCASSFGGLGNTIYFGEGSWLTVV.

The J gene is TRBJ1-3, the V gene TRBV19, with TRBD1 matching over 8 bases. This CDR3 comprises 16 residues. The germline V gene has CDR1 LNHDA and CDR2 SQIVND (reference sequence). Trimming removed 3 bases from V and 6 bases from J; junction bases left unmatched: 10. CDR3 loop: CASSMAGQGVENTIYF. As DNA, the CDR3 is TGTGCCAGTAGTATGGCCGGACAGGGAGTGGAAAACACCATATATTTT.

V usage is TRBV7-3 and J usage is TRBJ2-3, with TRBD2 matching over 8 bases. Trimming at V came to 5 bases and at J to 4 bases, leaving 5 bases not matched to a gene. The CDR3 runs 14 residues. The germline V gene encodes CDR1 SGHTA and CDR2 FQGTGA. The CDR3 DNA follows: TGTGCCAGCAGCCAGGGACTAGTAGCAGATACGCAGTATTTT. This sequence encodes CASSQGLVADTQYF.

The chain uses TRBV29-1 and TRBJ2-1; TRBD1 matches 9 bases. The CDR3 loop spans 15 amino acids. CDR1 is SQVTM and CDR2 is ANQGSEA in the germline V gene. The V segment lost 2 bases and the J segment 8 bases; nucleotides outside the gene matches: 10. CDR3 DNA sequence: TGCAGCGTTGAATCGGACAGGGGCATTAGGGATGAGCAGTTCTTC. It specifies CSVESDRGIRDEQFF.

V is TRBV9 and J is TRBJ1-3; no firm D call. The germline V and J ends were trimmed by 3 bases and 0 bases, with 10 bases remaining between them. The CDR3 spans 15 residues. Germline CDR1 and CDR2: SGDLS and YYNGEE. The chain's CDR3 is CASSEGGNSGNTIYF. CDR3 DNA sequence: TGTGCCAGCAGCGAGGGAGGGAACTCTGGAAACACCATATATTTT.

The gene calls are TRBV5-1 and TRBJ2-3; D gene unclear. Germline assignment: CDR1 SGHRS and CDR2 YFSETQ. V was clipped by 4 bases and J by 2 bases, with 5 bases between them. The CDR3 sequence is 12 residues long. CDR3 residues: CASSIHTDTQYF. The CDR3 DNA is TGCGCCAGCAGCATCCACACAGATACGCAGTATTTT.

The V and J genes are TRBV6-4 and TRBJ2-1, with 7 bases aligning to TRBD1. The J segment lost 10 bases and the V segment lost 0 bases, leaving 3 bases of the junction unmatched. This CDR3 spans 13 amino acids. The germline gives CDR1 MRHNA, CDR2 SNTAGT. The CDR3 coding sequence is TGTGCCAGCAGTGACTCAGGCAGGGGGGAGCAGTTCTTC. The encoded protein is CASSDSGRGEQFF.